The present entry profiles one T cell receptor beta chain with its context. This clonotype showed up many times. Its cognate antigen has yet to be identified. No base quality information exists; no much larger clone differs at one position. The data originate from a study of T cell repertoires in cytomegalovirus infection (dated by TCRdb to the late 2010s). Regarding the study in general: Donor HLA type was relevant to the analysis, as public TCR beta signatures indicated carriage of CMV infection together with the matching HLA type.

The CDR3 runs 14 amino acids, cysteine and phenylalanine included. Of all the DNA, just the CDR3 is kept, 42 bases in frame from base 1. V and J are truncated by 3 bases and 2 bases respectively, leaving an intervening sequence of 10 bases. The reads were generated on an Illumina HiSeq 1500. TCRdb ran its own pipeline on the public reads, namely fastp trimming at Q25 and MiXCR clone calling, and kept in-frame beta chains. Entries that share a CDR3 protein sequence are merged under the most common genes and DNA. The sample table holds about 120,000 distinct CDR3 sequences, of which 10% were seen once. Over 25% of the sample comes from the top ten. General findings and caveats noted by the study authors: The ex vivo response was dominated by HLA-C-restricted CMV-specific TCR beta clonotypes, and the single most frequent clonotype in two of eight donors was supplied by these HLA-C-restricted clonotypes. In both this cohort and an independent roughly 360-donor cohort, the cumulative frequency of public TCR beta family members distinguished carriers of CMV infection plus the relevant HLA type.

Here the chain combines TRBV12-3 or TRBV12-4 and TRBJ1-2, with TRBD1 perhaps the D gene, on 6 matching bases. The sample consisted of PBMCs, sequenced either directly or after in vitro stimulation (not recorded which). The clonotype was recovered from a human donor in good health (CMV status not recorded). Some clones in this sample may be carry-over from other donors' samples. The DNA sequence is as follows: TGTGCCAGCAGTTTTTGGCAGGGGAACTATGGCTACACCTTC. Its translation is CASSFWQGNYGYTF.